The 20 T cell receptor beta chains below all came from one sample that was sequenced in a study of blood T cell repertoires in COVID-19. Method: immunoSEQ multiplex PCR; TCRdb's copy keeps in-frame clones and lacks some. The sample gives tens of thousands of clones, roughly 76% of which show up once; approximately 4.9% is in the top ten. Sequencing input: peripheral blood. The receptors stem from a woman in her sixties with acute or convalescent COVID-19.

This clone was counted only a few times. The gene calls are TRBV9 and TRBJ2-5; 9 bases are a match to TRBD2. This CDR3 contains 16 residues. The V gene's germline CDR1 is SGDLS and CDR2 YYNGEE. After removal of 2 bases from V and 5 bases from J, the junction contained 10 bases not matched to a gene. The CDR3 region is CASSVSSGRVGETQYF. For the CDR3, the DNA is TGTGCCAGCAGCGTTAGTAGCGGGAGAGTTGGGGAGACCCAGTACTTC.

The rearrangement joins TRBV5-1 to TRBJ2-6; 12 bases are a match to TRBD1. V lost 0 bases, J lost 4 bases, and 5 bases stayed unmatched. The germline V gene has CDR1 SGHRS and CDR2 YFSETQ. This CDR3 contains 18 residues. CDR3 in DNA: TGCGCCAGCAGCTTGGAGGGACAGGGGGCAGCGGGGGCCAACGTCCTGACTTTC. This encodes CASSLEGQGAAGANVLTF.

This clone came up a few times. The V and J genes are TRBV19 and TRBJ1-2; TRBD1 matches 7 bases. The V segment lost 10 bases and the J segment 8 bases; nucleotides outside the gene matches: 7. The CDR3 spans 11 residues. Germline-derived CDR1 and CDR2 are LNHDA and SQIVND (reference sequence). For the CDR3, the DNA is TGTGCCATCAGGGGGGTGGACGGCTACACCTTC. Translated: CAIRGVDGYTF.

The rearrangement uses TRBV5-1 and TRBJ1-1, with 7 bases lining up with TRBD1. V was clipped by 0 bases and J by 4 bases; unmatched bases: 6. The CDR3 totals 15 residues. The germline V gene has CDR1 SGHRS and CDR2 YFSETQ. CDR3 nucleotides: TGCGCCAGCAGCTTGGAAACAGGGGCGACCACTGAAGCTTTCTTT. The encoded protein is CASSLETGATTEAFF.

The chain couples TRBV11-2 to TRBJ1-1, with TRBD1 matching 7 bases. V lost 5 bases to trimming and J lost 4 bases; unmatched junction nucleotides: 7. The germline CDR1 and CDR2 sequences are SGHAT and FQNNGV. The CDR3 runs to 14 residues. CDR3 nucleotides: TGTGCCAGCAGCGCTGTCAGGGGGGTCACTGAAGCTTTCTTT. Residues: CASSAVRGVTEAFF.

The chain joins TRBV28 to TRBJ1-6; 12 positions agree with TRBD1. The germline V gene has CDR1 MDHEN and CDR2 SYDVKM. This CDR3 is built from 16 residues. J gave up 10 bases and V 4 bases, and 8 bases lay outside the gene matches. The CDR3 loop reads CASSYRDRGPLSPLHF. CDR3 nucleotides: TGTGCCAGCAGTTACCGGGACAGGGGGCCATTGTCACCCCTCCACTTT.

The CDR3 sequence is CASSTGQFGARGPNTEAFF. CDR3 nucleotide sequence: TGTGCCAGCAGCACGGGACAGTTTGGGGCTCGGGGACCGAACACTGAAGCTTTCTTT. The chain is built from TRBV7-9 and TRBJ1-1; 7 nucleotides match TRBD1. The length of the CDR3 is 19 residues. From germline, CDR1 is SEHNR and CDR2 FQNEAQ (reference sequence). V shed 5 bases, J shed 1 base, and the junction held 19 bases outside the gene matches.

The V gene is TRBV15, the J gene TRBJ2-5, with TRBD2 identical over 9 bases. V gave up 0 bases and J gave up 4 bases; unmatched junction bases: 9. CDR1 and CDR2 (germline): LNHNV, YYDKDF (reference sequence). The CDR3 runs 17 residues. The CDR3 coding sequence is TGTGCCACCAGCAGAGATGGGAGCGGGGGGTGGGGAGAGACCCAGTACTTC. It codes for CATSRDGSGGWGETQYF.

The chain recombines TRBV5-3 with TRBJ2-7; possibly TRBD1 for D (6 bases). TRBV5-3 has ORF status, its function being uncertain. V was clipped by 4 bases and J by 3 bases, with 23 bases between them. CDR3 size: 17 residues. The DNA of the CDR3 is TGTGCCAGAAGCCCCAACCGATACTCGACAGGCCTCTACGAGCAGTACTTC. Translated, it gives CARSPNRYSTGLYEQYF.

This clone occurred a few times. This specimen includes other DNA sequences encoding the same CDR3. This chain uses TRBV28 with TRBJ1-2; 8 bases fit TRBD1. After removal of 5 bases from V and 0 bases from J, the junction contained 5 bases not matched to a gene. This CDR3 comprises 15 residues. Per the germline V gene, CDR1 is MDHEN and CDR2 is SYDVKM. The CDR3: CASSPGTGANYGYTF. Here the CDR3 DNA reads TGTGCCAGCAGTCCCGGGACAGGAGCTAACTATGGCTACACCTTC.

This chain's CDR3 is CATSGAGRGGQPQHF. CDR3 DNA sequence: TGTGCCACCAGCGGGGCCGGAAGAGGGGGTCAGCCCCAGCATTTT. This rearrangement joins TRBV15 to TRBJ1-5, with D possibly TRBD1 on 6 matching bases. The germline V and J ends were trimmed by 5 bases and 6 bases, with 17 bases remaining between them. There are 15 residues in the CDR3. Germline V gene sequence: CDR1 LNHNV, CDR2 YYDKDF (reference sequence).

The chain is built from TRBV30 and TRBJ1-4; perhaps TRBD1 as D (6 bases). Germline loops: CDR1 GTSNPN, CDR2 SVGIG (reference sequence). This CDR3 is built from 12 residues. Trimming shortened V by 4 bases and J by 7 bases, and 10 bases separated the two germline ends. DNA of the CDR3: TGTGCCTGGACCCGGGACACTGAAAAACTGTTTTTT. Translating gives CAWTRDTEKLFF.

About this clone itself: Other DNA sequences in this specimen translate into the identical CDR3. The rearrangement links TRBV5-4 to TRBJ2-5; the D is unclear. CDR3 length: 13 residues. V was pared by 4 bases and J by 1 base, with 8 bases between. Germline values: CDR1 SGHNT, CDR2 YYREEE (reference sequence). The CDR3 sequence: CASSRGSQETQYF. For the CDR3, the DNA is TGTGCCAGCAGCCGAGGAAGCCAAGAGACCCAGTACTTC.

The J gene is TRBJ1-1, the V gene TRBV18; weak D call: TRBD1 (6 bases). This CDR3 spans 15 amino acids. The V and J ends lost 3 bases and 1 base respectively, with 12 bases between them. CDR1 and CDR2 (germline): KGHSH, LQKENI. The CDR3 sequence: CASSPRQVGNTEAFF. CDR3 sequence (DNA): TGTGCCAGCTCACCCCGACAGGTTGGGAACACTGAAGCTTTCTTT.

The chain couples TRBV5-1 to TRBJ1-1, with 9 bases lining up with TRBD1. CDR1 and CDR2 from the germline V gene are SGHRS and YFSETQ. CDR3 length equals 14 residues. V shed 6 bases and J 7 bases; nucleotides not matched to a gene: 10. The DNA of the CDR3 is TGCGCCAGCACGTACAGGGGGCGTCTGGATGAAGCTTTCTTT. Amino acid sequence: CASTYRGRLDEAFF. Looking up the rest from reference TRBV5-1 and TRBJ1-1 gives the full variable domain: KAGVTQTPRYLIKTRGQQVTLSCSPISGHRSVSWYQQTPGQGLQFLFEYFSETQRNKGNFPGRFSGRQFSNSRSEMNVSTLELGDSALYLCASTYRGRLDEAFFGQGTRLTVV.

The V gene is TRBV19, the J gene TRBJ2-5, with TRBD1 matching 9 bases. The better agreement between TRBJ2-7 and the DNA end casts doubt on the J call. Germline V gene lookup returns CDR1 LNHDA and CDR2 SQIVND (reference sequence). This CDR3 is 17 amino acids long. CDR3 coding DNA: TGTGCCAGTAGTACCGGACAGGGGAATCGGGGTTCCTACGAGCAGTACTTC. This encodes CASSTGQGNRGSYEQYF.

The CDR3: CASSGTEPLKAFF. The CDR3 DNA sequence: TGTGCCAGCTCCGGGACAGAGCCCCTGAAGGCTTTCTTT. The V call is TRBV13, the J call TRBJ1-1; 7 bases match TRBD1. This CDR3 has 13 amino acids. Looked up from germline, CDR1 is PRHDT and CDR2 is FYEKMQ (reference sequence). Trimming removed 8 bases from V and 11 bases from J; junction bases left unmatched: 14.

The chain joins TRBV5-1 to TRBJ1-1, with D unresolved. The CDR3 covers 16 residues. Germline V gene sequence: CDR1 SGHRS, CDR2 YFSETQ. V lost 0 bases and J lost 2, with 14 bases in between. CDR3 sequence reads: CASSLDVGDINTEAFF. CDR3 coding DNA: TGCGCCAGCAGCTTGGACGTAGGAGATATAAACACTGAAGCTTTCTTT. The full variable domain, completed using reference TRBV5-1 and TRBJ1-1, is KAGVTQTPRYLIKTRGQQVTLSCSPISGHRSVSWYQQTPGQGLQFLFEYFSETQRNKGNFPGRFSGRQFSNSRSEMNVSTLELGDSALYLCASSLDVGDINTEAFFGQGTRLTVV.

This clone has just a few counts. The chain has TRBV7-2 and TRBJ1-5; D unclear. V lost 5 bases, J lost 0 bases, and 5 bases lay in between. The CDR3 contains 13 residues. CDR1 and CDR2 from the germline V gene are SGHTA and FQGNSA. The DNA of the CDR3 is TGTGCCAGCAGCCCACTTAGCAATCAGCCCCAGCATTTT. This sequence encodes CASSPLSNQPQHF.

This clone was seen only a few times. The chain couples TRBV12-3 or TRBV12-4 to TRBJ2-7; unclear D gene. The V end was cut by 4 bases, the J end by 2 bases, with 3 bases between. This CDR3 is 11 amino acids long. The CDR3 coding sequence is TGTGCCAGCAGTTCGGCCTACGAGCAGTACTTC. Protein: CASSSAYEQYF.